This T cell receptor (beta chain) appears in the sequencing data of a study of shared clonotypes between healthy human individuals. Details on this clone: The same CDR3 is also encoded by other DNA sequences in this sample.

The CDR3 is 14 residues long. CDR1 and CDR2 (germline): ENHRY, SYGVKD. The J segment lost 6 bases and the V segment lost 4 bases, leaving 4 bases of the junction unmatched. Within Nashville, Tennessee resided all donors, each a Caucasian adult. TCRdb's table, derived via immunoSEQ multiplex PCR, lists solely in-frame clones and lacks some. This sample has 2 million to 2.5 million clones, with 95% found just once. Sequenced: naive CD4+ T cells sorted from blood. The subset here: CD45RA+ positively selected. This TCR was recovered from a man aged 18 to 29 in good health. The chain employs TRBV10-3 and TRBJ1-5, with TRBD1 matching over 9 bases. The CDR3 coding sequence is TGTGCCATCAGTGGCGACAGGGGGGGTCAGCCCCAGCATTTT. It translates to CAISGDRGGQPQHF.